This T cell receptor (beta chain) was sequenced in a study of blood T cell repertoires in COVID-19. Sequencing used immunoSEQ multiplex PCR; TCRdb keeps in-frame clones, though not all of them. The profile covers 53,000 or so clones, with approximately 80% appearing a single time and around 43% taken by the ten largest. The CDR3 contains 14 residues. V lost 1 base and J lost 4, with 13 bases in between. In germline, CDR1 is GTSNPN, CDR2 SVGIG (reference sequence). Only one count was recorded for this clone. The sequence was collected from a man aged 70-80 years with active or convalescent COVID-19. The gene calls are TRBV30 and TRBJ1-1; D is unclear. Sequenced material: peripheral blood. CDR3 region: CAWSGVARSTEAFF. DNA of the CDR3: TGTGCCTGGAGTGGCGTCGCCCGCTCCACTGAAGCTTTCTTT.